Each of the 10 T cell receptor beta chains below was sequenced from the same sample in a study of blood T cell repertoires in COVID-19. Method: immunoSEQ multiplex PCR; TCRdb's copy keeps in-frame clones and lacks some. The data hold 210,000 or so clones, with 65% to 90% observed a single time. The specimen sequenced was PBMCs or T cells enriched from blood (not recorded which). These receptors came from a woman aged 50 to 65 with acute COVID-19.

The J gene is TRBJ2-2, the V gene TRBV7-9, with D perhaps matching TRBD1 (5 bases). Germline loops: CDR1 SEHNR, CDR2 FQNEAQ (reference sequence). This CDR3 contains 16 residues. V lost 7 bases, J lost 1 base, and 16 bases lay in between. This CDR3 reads CASTPPQGRNTGELFF. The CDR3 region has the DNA TGTGCCAGCACCCCCCCCCAGGGTCGGAACACCGGGGAGCTGTTTTTT.

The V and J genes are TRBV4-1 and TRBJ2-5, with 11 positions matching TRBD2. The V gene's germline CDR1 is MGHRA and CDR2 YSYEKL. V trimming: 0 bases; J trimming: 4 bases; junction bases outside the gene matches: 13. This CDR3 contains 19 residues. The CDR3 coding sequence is TGCGCCAGCAGCCAAGAATTTGGTTCGACTAGCGGGGACCGAGAGACCCAGTACTTC. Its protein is CASSQEFGSTSGDRETQYF.

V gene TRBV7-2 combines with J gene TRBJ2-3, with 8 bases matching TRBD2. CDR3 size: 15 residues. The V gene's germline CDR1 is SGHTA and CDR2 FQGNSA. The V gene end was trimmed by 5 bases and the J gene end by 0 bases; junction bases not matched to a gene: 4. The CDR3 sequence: CASSLKRGSTDTQYF. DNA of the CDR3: TGTGCCAGCAGCCTAAAGCGGGGGAGCACAGATACGCAGTATTTT.

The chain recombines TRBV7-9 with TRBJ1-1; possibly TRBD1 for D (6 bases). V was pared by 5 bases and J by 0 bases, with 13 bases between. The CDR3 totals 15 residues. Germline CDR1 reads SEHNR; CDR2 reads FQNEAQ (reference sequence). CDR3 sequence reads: CASSPPTGLNTEAFF. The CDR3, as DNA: TGTGCCAGCAGCCCTCCGACAGGACTGAACACTGAAGCTTTCTTT. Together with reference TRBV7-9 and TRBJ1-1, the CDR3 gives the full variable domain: DTGVSQNPRHKITKRGQNVTFRCDPISEHNRLYWYRQTLGQGPEFLTYFQNEAQLEKSRLLSDRFSAERPKGSFSTLEIQRTEQGDSAMYLCASSPPTGLNTEAFFGQGTRLTVV.

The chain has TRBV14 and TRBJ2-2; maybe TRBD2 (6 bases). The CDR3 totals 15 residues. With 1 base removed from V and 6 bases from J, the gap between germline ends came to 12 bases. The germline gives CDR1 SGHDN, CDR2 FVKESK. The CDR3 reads CASSQGGSGAGELFF. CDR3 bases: TGTGCCAGCAGCCAAGGTGGTAGCGGAGCCGGGGAGCTGTTTTTT.

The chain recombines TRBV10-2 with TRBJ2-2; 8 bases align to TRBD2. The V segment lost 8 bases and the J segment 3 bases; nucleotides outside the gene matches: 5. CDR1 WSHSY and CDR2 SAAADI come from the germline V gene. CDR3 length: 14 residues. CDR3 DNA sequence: TGCGCCAGCTGTCGGGGGGGCGACACCGGGGAGCTGTTTTTT. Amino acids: CASCRGGDTGELFF.

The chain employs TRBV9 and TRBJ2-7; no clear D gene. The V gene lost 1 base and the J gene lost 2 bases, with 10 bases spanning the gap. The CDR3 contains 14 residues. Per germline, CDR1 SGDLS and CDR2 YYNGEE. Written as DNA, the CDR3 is TGTGCCAGCAGCGTAATGCCTACCCCCTACGAGCAGTACTTC. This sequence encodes CASSVMPTPYEQYF.

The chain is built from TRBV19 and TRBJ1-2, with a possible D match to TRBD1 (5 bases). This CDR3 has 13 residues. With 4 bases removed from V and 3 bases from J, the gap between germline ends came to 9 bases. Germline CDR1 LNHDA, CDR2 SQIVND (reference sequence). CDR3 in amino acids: CASSRGQYYGYTF. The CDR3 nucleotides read TGTGCCAGTAGTAGGGGCCAGTACTATGGCTACACCTTC.

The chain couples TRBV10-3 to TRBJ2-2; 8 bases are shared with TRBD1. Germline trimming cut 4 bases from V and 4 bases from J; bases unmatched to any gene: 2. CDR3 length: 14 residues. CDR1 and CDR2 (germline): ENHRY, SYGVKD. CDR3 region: CAISAGQGTGELFF. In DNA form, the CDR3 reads TGTGCCATCAGTGCTGGACAGGGCACCGGGGAGCTGTTTTTT.

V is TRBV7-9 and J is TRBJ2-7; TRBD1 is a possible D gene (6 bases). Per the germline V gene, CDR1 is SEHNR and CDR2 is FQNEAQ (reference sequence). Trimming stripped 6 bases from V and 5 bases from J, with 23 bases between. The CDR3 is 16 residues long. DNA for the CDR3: TGTGCCAGCAGGAAGGGGTCGGTACAGGGTAGCGACGAGCAGTACTTC. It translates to CASRKGSVQGSDEQYF.